The entry below describes one T cell receptor beta chain. Its antigen is still unknown. Nothing much larger sits one base from this clone, and base qualities are not available. Library preparation was by 5' RACE. The reads were generated on a NextSeq 500. In the TCR library protocol, unique molecular identifiers were attached to individual cDNA molecules to correct for PCR bias and sequencing error. Both TCR alpha and beta chains were sequenced, and tight co-correlation was observed between alpha and beta sequence abundances in each sample. The authors' pipeline ran thus. V gene, J gene and CDR3 annotation of TCR sequences was performed with Decombinator V4. Expanded TCRs were defined as changing significantly between any two time points under a Poisson model with p below 0.0001. TCR abundances were normalised to the total number of TCRs sequenced in each sample and reported as counts per million. A search of VDJdb, accessed on 1 November 2021, was run for TCRs annotated to CMV, EBV and SARS-CoV-2, with TCRs annotated for multiple antigens excluded. TCRdb trimmed the raw reads at Q25, called clones with MiXCR and kept productive beta chains. Rows merge per CDR3 protein into single entries with the most common DNA and genes. It is TCRdb's table, rather than the study itself, that gives the V and J calls and clone size. The sample table contains 70,000 to 75,000 distinct CDR3 sequences; only one count was recorded for approximately 13% of them. The ten largest clonotypes hold about an eighth of the sample.

The record originates from a study of early T cells in non-severe SARS-CoV-2 infection (dated by TCRdb to about 2021). For the study in its entirety: Because TCR sequencing relied on bulk RNA taken from unsorted whole blood, pairing of alpha and beta chains was not possible. General conclusions and limits of the study: VDJdb matching was skewed toward anti-spike CD8 responses and likely underestimated virus-specific expansions, missing private and CD4 specificities.

Set within a cohort of healthcare workers in London, UK, this nested case-control study involved weekly PCR testing of nasopharyngeal swabs along with blood sampling. Healthcare workers were recruited between 23 and 31 March 2020, during the week of the UK lockdown, and were followed weekly for up to roughly 15 weeks. The TCR sequence derives from an adult who was a healthcare worker with PCR-confirmed SARS-CoV-2 infection or an uninfected control (not recorded which). The specimen was whole blood.

CDR3 protein: CSARGWGSTDTQYF. The nucleotides are TGCAGTGCTAGAGGGTGGGGTAGCACAGATACGCAGTATTTT. The chain is made from TRBV20-1 and TRBJ2-3; the D gene identity is not certain. The CDR3 goes from the cysteine to the phenylalanine over 14 residues. The DNA shown is the 42-base CDR3, in frame from base 1. A distance of 8 bases separates the germline ends of V and J, which lose 1 base and 0 bases respectively. The germline V gene (reference sequence) specifies DFQATT as CDR1 and SNEGSKA as CDR2.